This T cell receptor (beta chain) was sequenced in a study of blood T cell repertoires in COVID-19. As for the study in general: Both acute and convalescent COVID-19 samples were obtained from the United States, Italy and Spain.

Repertoires were generated with immunoSEQ multiplex PCR, while TCRdb's copy carries only in-frame clones and drops some. The sample consists of around 250,000 clones, roughly 81% of them appearing once. Germline CDR1 and CDR2: SGDLS and YYNGEE. Trimming cost V 2 bases and J 11 bases, with 14 bases left between them. CDR3 length: 13 residues. Participant ages covered roughly 18 to 90 years across around 25 US areas. Participants reported their clinical history, and cohort assignment relied on those reports. People in the exposed group encountered a COVID-19 case within 2 weeks before entering the study.

This clonotype was sampled from a woman aged 50 to 60 who had been exposed to COVID-19. The chain couples TRBV9 to TRBJ1-5; no definite D call. Sequencing was done on a sample of PBMCs or T cells enriched from blood (not recorded which). CDR3 coding DNA: TGTGCCAGCAGCGTCTCTCGACTCCGTGCCCAGCATTTT. Protein sequence: CASSVSRLRAQHF.